The 24 T cell receptor beta chains listed next were all sequenced from one sample in a study of CD8+CD57+ T cells in acquired aplastic anemia. TCR beta VDJ and CDR3 profiling used genomic DNA as template. A single record per CDR3 protein comes from TCRdb applying MiXCR to the reads. This sample yields tens of thousands of distinct CDR3 sequences, of which about 50% are seen a single time; 2% to 2.5% belongs to the top ten. Input material: sorted CD4+, CD8+, or CD8+CD57+ T cells (not recorded which) from PBMCs. These receptors were obtained from a human donor in good health, serving as a control.

In DNA, the CDR3 is TGTGCCAGCAGGCTATCCGGGCCAGCGTCCTACGAGCAGTACTTC. Protein product: CASRLSGPASYEQYF. The chain carries TRBV7-2 and TRBJ2-7; D gene uncertain. CDR1 and CDR2 from the germline V gene are SGHTA and FQGNSA. The CDR3 is 15 residues long. The V end lost 6 bases, the J end lost 1 base, and 16 bases lay between the germline ends.

The chain has TRBV2 and TRBJ2-7; the match to TRBD1 covers 11 bases. V trimming: 10 bases; J trimming: 0 bases; junction bases outside the gene matches: 11. This CDR3 has 16 amino acids. Germline V gives CDR1 SNHLY, CDR2 FYNNEI. The CDR3 loop reads CATSGDRGESSYEQYF. CDR3 DNA: TGTGCCACCTCGGGGGACAGGGGGGAGAGCTCCTACGAGCAGTACTTC.

V usage is TRBV10-3 and J usage is TRBJ2-5, with D possibly being TRBD2 (5 bases). This CDR3 is 15 amino acids long. Germline V gives CDR1 ENHRY, CDR2 SYGVKD. The V gene lost 4 bases and the J gene lost 2 bases, with 14 bases spanning the gap. CDR3 in amino acids: CAISGTSGSQETQYF. Here the CDR3 DNA reads TGTGCCATCAGTGGGACCAGCGGCTCGCAAGAGACCCAGTACTTC.

The chain recombines TRBV15 with TRBJ2-1; TRBD2 matches 10 bases. The CDR3 is made up of 16 amino acids. Germline CDR1 LNHNV, CDR2 YYDKDF (reference sequence). Trimming took 8 bases from V and 0 from J; bases not matched to a gene: 7. In nucleotides, the CDR3 is TGTGCCACCCAAAGGGCTAGCGGGAGCTCCTACAATGAGCAGTTCTTC. This encodes CATQRASGSSYNEQFF. The entire variable domain, with the rest obtained from reference TRBV15 and TRBJ2-1, is as follows: DAMVIQNPRYQVTQFGKPVTLSCSQTLNHNVMYWYQQKSSQAPKLLFHYYDKDFNNEADTPDNFQSRRPNTSFCFLDIRSPGLGDTAMYLCATQRASGSSYNEQFFGPGTRLTVL.

This clonotype was seen ten or more times. This chain connects TRBV19 to TRBJ2-3; D may be TRBD2 (7 bases). V was pared by 4 bases and J by 0 bases, with 14 bases between. The CDR3 is 16 amino acids. Germline V gene sequence: CDR1 LNHDA, CDR2 SQIVND (reference sequence). The CDR3 DNA is TGTGCCAGTAGTAAACAGAGCGGGACAAGCACAGATACGCAGTATTTT. It is translated as CASSKQSGTSTDTQYF.

V is TRBV28 and J is TRBJ1-2; D is ambiguous. Germline CDR1 is MDHEN and CDR2 is SYDVKM. V was pared by 1 base and J by 4 bases, with 10 bases between. The CDR3 sequence is 14 residues long. CDR3 sequence (DNA): TGTGCCAGCAGTTTATCCGGCAAACTCTATGGCTACACCTTC. Protein sequence: CASSLSGKLYGYTF.

Many counts were recorded for this clonotype. The chain couples TRBV3-1 to TRBJ1-3; D is uncertain. V was trimmed by 3 bases and J by 3 bases, leaving 6 bases between them. CDR3 length equals 13 residues. The germline gives CDR1 LGHDT, CDR2 YNNKEL (reference sequence). CDR3 bases: TGTGCCAGCAGCCATAGTGGTGGAAACACCATATATTTT. Its translation is CASSHSGGNTIYF.

V gene TRBV10-3 combines with J gene TRBJ1-5, with 9 bases matching TRBD1. After removal of 2 bases from V and 7 bases from J, the junction contained 3 bases not matched to a gene. The germline CDR1 and CDR2 sequences are ENHRY and SYGVKD. The CDR3 spans 14 residues. The CDR3 DNA is TGTGCCATCAGTGAGAGGGACAGGGACCAGCCCCAGCATTTT. It is translated as CAISERDRDQPQHF.

This clonotype was observed at least ten times. The chain has TRBV5-1 and TRBJ1-4; D is uncertain. The ends were cut back, 9 bases at V and 0 bases at J, with 6 bases in the middle. The CDR3 length is 12 residues. Germline CDR1 and CDR2: SGHRS and YFSETQ. CDR3 protein: CAIHATNEKLFF. The CDR3 bases are TGCGCCATCCATGCAACTAATGAAAAACTGTTTTTT.

This clonotype showed up many times. V gene TRBV20-1 combines with J gene TRBJ2-1; D tentatively fits TRBD1 or TRBD2 (5 bases each). The V and J ends lost 2 bases and 4 bases respectively, with 12 bases between them. Germline values: CDR1 DFQATT, CDR2 SNEGSKA (reference sequence). This CDR3 is built from 14 residues. The CDR3 protein is CSARLGDRYNEQFF. CDR3 nucleotides: TGCAGTGCTAGACTGGGGGATAGATACAATGAGCAGTTCTTC.

CDR3 sequence: CASSFTSGGAWEQFF. CDR3 DNA: TGTGCCAGCAGCTTCACTAGCGGGGGGGCGTGGGAGCAGTTCTTC. The chain combines TRBV7-2 with TRBJ2-5, with 13 positions matching TRBD2. The J call is in doubt because the DNA end fits TRBJ2-1 better. Per germline, CDR1 SGHTA and CDR2 FQGNSA. CDR3 size: 15 residues.

This chain joins TRBV7-8 and TRBJ2-1; unclear D gene. This CDR3 has 13 amino acids. The V end lost 5 bases, the J end lost 9 bases, and 14 bases lay between the germline ends. The V gene's germline CDR1 is SGHVS and CDR2 FQNEAQ. CDR3 in DNA: TGTGCCAGCAGCCTCGAAAATGGCGGTGAGCAGTTCTTC. Its protein is CASSLENGGEQFF.

This chain connects TRBV5-1 to TRBJ2-5; 9 bases line up with TRBD2. The germline CDR1 and CDR2 sequences are SGHRS and YFSETQ. This CDR3 is 15 amino acids long. The V gene end was trimmed by 3 bases and the J gene end by 2 bases; junction bases not matched to a gene: 5. The CDR3 here is CASSSERGVQETQYF. CDR3 bases: TGCGCCAGCAGCTCTGAGCGGGGGGTTCAAGAGACCCAGTACTTC.

In regard to this clonotype: The junction departs from the called germline gene at one end, perhaps through a read error. The chain carries TRBV29-1 and TRBJ2-5, with 11 bases that match TRBD2. CDR1 is SQVTM and CDR2 is ANQGSEA in the germline V gene. This CDR3 has 13 amino acids. CDR3 loop: CSVEGTSGPVRHF. The DNA of the CDR3 is TGCAGCGTTGAAGGGACTAGCGGGCCGGTAAGACACTTC.

The rearrangement joins TRBV2 to TRBJ2-2, with 7 bases fitting TRBD1. V lost 5 bases and J lost 4; bases outside the gene matches: 10. The germline V gene has CDR1 SNHLY and CDR2 FYNNEI. The CDR3 spans 16 residues. The CDR3 bases are TGTGCCAGCAGTTTTTCGAGGGGGCGTAGCACCGGGGAGCTGTTTTTT. Residues: CASSFSRGRSTGELFF. Full variable domain (remainder filled in from reference TRBV2 and TRBJ2-2): EPEVTQTPSHQVTQMGQEVILRCVPISNHLYFYWYRQILGQKVEFLVSFYNNEISEKSEIFDDQFSVERPDGSNFTLKIRSTKLEDSAMYFCASSFSRGRSTGELFFGEGSRLTVL.

This clonotype was counted at least ten times. The chain joins TRBV5-1 to TRBJ1-5, with 9 nucleotides matching TRBD1. The germline CDR1 and CDR2 sequences are SGHRS and YFSETQ. There are 14 residues in the CDR3. Losses at the gene ends were 4 bases for V and 10 bases for J; bases not matched to a gene: 9. For the CDR3, the DNA is TGCGCCAGCAGCCCGGGACAGGGATTCAACCCCCAGCATTTT. Protein product: CASSPGQGFNPQHF.

CDR3 sequence: CASSYRASSIGLAGGHEQFF. In nucleotides, the CDR3 is TGTGCCAGCAGCTACCGAGCCAGTAGTATAGGGCTAGCGGGAGGTCATGAGCAGTTCTTC. V and J are TRBV11-1 and TRBJ2-1, with TRBD2 identical over 11 bases. The CDR3 is 20 amino acids. J gave up 8 bases and V 4 bases, and 22 bases lay outside the gene matches. The germline CDR1 and CDR2 sequences are SGHAT and FQDESV (reference sequence).

J is TRBJ2-3 and V is TRBV20-1; D may be TRBD2 (6 bases). V was shortened by 6 bases and J by 0 bases, with 13 bases between the two germline ends. The CDR3 length is 14 residues. Germline lookup yields CDR1 DFQATT and CDR2 SNEGSKA (reference sequence). CDR3 nucleotides: TGCAGTGCCTTCGGGGCGGGAAGCACAGATACGCAGTATTTT. Protein sequence: CSAFGAGSTDTQYF.

About this clonotype itself: Being one base from a much bigger clone, this may be a read error. The rearrangement joins TRBV6-2 or TRBV6-3 to TRBJ1-3; D ambiguous. This CDR3 has 14 residues. Germline loops: CDR1 MNHEY, CDR2 SVGEGT. CDR3 loop: CASSHSRNGNTIYF. Here the CDR3 DNA reads TGTGCCAGCAGTCACTCCAGGAATGGAAACACCATATATTTT.

This clonotype was observed many times. V and J are TRBV7-6 and TRBJ1-1; 7 nucleotides align to TRBD1. Losses at the gene ends were 5 bases for V and 2 bases for J; bases not matched to a gene: 5. The CDR3 runs 14 residues. CDR1 and CDR2 (germline): SGHVS, FNYEAQ. The CDR3 nucleotides read TGTGCCAGCAGCCCGGGACAGAGAAACACTGAAGCTTTCTTT. This gives the protein CASSPGQRNTEAFF.

This clonotype is judged medium-sized (0.01 to 0.1%). The chain carries TRBV2 and TRBJ1-2, with D possibly matching TRBD1 (5 bases). Deletions cut 5 bases from V and 8 bases from J, with 15 bases between. The CDR3 is 13 amino acids. CDR1 and CDR2 from the germline V gene are SNHLY and FYNNEI. CDR3 nucleotides: TGTGCCAGCAGTCTCGAGACAGCTGAAGGCTACACCTTC. Translated: CASSLETAEGYTF.

This clonotype has only one observation. V and J are TRBV25-1 and TRBJ2-3; the match to TRBD2 covers 8 bases. Germline-derived CDR1 and CDR2 are MGHDK and SYGVNS. The ends lost 1 base at V and 1 base at J; junction bases unmatched: 4. The CDR3 extends over 16 amino acids. The CDR3 reads CASSESKRERTDTQYF. CDR3 in DNA: TGTGCCAGCAGTGAATCCAAGCGGGAGCGCACAGATACGCAGTATTTT.

V and J are TRBV24-1 and TRBJ2-1; 8 bases line up with TRBD2. Trimming at V came to 9 bases and at J to 6 bases, leaving 6 bases not matched to a gene. This CDR3 contains 13 residues. The germline gives CDR1 KGHDR, CDR2 SFDVKD. The chain's CDR3 is CATRSGTGNEQFF. DNA for the CDR3: TGTGCCACCCGTAGCGGGACGGGCAATGAGCAGTTCTTC.

On this clonotype: One end of the junction is discordant with germline, which a read error may explain. The chain joins TRBV15 to TRBJ2-7; possibly TRBD1 or TRBD2 for D (5 bases each). This CDR3 spans 14 amino acids. Germline V gene data show CDR1 as LNHNV and CDR2 as YYDKDF (reference sequence). This CDR3 is CATSGRGLDYEQHF. The CDR3, as DNA: TGTGCCACCAGCGGCCGGGGCCTAGACTACGAGCAGCACTTC.